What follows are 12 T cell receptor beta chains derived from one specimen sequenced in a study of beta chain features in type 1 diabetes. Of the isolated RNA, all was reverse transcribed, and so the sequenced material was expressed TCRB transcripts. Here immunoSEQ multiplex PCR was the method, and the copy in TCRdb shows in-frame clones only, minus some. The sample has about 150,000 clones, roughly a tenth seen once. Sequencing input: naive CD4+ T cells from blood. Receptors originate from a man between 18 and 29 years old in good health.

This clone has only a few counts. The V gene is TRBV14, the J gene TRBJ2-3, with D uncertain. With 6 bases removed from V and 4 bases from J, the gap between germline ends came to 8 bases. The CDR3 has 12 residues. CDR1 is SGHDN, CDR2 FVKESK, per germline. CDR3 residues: CASSHMADTQYF. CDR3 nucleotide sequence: TGTGCCAGCAGTCACATGGCAGATACGCAGTATTTT.

The CDR3 bases are TGTGCCAGCAGCACATACAGGGTAGGGGATGAGCAGTTCTTC. Protein: CASSTYRVGDEQFF. The chain uses TRBV7-2 and TRBJ2-1; tentative D call: TRBD1 (6 bases). The V and J ends lost 5 bases and 8 bases respectively, with 16 bases between them. CDR1 and CDR2 (germline): SGHTA, FQGNSA. There are 14 residues in the CDR3.

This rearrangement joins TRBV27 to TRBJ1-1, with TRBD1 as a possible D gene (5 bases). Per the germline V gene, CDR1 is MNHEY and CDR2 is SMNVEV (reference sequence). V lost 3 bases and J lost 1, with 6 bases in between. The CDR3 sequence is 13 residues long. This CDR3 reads CASSFRENTEAFF. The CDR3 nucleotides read TGTGCCAGCAGTTTCAGGGAGAACACTGAAGCTTTCTTT.

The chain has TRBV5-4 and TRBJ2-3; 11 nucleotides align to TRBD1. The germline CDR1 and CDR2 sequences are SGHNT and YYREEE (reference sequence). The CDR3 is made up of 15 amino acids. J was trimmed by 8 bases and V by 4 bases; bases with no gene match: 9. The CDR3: CASSPQDRGRGTQYF. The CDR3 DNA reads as TGTGCCAGCAGCCCTCAGGACAGGGGGCGCGGTACGCAGTATTTT.

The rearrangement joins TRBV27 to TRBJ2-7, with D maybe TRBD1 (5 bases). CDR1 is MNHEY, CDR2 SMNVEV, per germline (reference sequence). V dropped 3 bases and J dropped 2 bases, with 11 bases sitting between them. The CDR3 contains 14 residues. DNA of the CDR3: TGTGCCAGCAGTTTTGGGGCAGGACCCTACGAGCAGTACTTC. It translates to CASSFGAGPYEQYF.

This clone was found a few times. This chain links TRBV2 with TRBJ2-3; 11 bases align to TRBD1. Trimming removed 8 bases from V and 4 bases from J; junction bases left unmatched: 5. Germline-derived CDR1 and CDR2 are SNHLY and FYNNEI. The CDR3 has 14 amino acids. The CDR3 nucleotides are TGTGCCAGCTCCGGGACAGGGGGTCCAGATACGCAGTATTTT. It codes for CASSGTGGPDTQYF.

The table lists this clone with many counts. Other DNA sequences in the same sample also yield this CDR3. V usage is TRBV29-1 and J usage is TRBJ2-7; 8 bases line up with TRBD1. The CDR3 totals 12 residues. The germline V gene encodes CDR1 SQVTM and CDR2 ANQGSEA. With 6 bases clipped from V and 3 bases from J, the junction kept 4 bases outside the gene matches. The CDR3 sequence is CSVTGTGYEQYF. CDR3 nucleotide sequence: TGCAGCGTAACCGGGACAGGCTACGAGCAGTACTTC.

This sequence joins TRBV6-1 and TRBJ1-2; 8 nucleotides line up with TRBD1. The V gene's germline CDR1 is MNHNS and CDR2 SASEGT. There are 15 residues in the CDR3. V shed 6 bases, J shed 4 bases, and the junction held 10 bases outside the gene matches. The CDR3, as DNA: TGTGCCAGCAGGATGGGCAGGGGGCTTTCCTATGGCTACACCTTC. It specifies CASRMGRGLSYGYTF.

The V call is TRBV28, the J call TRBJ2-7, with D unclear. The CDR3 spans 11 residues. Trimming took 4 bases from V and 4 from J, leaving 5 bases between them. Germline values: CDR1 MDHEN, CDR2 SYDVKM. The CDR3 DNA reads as TGTGCCAGCAGTTCGGTTTACGAGCAGTACTTC. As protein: CASSSVYEQYF. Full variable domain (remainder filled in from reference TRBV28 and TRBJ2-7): DVKVTQSSRYLVKRTGEKVFLECVQDMDHENMFWYRQDPGLGLRLIYFSYDVKMKEKGDIPEGYSVSREKKERFSLILESASTNQTSMYLCASSSVYEQYFGPGTRLTVT.

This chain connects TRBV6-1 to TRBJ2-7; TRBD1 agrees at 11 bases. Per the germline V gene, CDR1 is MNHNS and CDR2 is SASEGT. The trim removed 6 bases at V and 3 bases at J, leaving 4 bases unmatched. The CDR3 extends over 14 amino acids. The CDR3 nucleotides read TGTGCCAGCAGCGCCGGGACAGGGGGCTACGAGCAGTACTTC. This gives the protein CASSAGTGGYEQYF.

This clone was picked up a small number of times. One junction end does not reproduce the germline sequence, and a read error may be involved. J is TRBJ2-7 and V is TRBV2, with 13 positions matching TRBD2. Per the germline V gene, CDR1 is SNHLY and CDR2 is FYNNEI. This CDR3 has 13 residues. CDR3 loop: CASSQTSGGPPDF. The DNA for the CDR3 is TGTGCCAGCAGTCAGACTAGCGGGGGGCCGCCGGACTTC.

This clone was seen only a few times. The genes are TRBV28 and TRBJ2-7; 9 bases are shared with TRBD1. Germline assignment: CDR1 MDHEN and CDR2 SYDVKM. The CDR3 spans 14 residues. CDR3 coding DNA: TGTGCTGGTTCCCCGGGACAGGGTGCCTACGAGCAGTACTTC. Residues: CAGSPGQGAYEQYF.